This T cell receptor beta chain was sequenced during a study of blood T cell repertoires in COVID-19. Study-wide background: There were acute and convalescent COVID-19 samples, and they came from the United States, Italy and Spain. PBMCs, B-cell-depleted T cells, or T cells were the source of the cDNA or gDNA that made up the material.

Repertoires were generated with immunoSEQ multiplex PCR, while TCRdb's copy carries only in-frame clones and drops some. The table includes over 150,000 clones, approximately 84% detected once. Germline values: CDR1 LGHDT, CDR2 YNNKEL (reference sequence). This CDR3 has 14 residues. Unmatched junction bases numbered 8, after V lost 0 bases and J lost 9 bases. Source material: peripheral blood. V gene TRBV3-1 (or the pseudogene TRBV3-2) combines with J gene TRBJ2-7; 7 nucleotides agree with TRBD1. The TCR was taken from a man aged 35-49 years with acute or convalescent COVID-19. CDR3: CASSQEQGLGLQYF. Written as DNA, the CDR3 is TGTGCCAGCAGCCAAGAACAGGGGTTAGGGTTGCAGTACTTC.